This T cell receptor (beta chain) was sequenced for a study of T cells in Graves' hyperthyroidism and ophthalmopathy. Germline CDR1 and CDR2: GTSNPN and SVGIG (reference sequence). This CDR3 is built from 12 residues. PBMCs were obtained from over 8.5 ml fresh peripheral blood. About this clonotype: A much larger clone lies one base from this, so it may be a read error.

Amplified TCR beta CDR3 regions came from RNA transcripts. An initial round of RT-PCR targeting the TCR CDR3 relied on the HTBI primer set. TCRdb independently ran MiXCR on the multiplex PCR reads; one entry per CDR3 protein. The data contain more than 300,000 distinct CDR3 sequences, about 14% of them singletons. The sample consisted of blood. This chain joins TRBV30 and TRBJ2-3; unclear D gene. The source is a woman aged 55 to 70 with Graves' hyperthyroidism. The CDR3 sequence is CAWSSVTDTRYF. CDR3 bases: TGTGCCTGGAGTTCAGTCACAGATACGCGGTATTTT.